The entry below gives a single TCR beta chain sequence along with its context. At least ten counts were recorded for this clonotype. Its target antigen remains unknown. No base-level quality is on record; no much larger clone is a single base apart. The data are from a study of T cells in Graves' hyperthyroidism and ophthalmopathy (dated by TCRdb to about 2019). Describing the broader study: To identify distinguishing TCR V-J signatures, a discovery cohort of some 100 patients was used, comprising roughly 45 with Graves' ophthalmopathy and around 57 with stable Graves' hyperthyroidism. The paper reports TCR Vbeta CDR3 sequencing of approximately 140 peripheral blood samples: around 45 ophthalmopathy, under 80 hyperthyroidism and approximately 17 progressor patients. Once sampling was done, hyperthyroidism patients were given methimazole at a starting dose of 30 mg daily, whereas ophthalmopathy patients were given high-dose intravenous methylprednisolone. In addition, the study compared T-cell repertoires in thyroid tissue and in blood from roughly six Graves' hyperthyroidism patients. An independent validation cohort of under 20 hyperthyroidism patients and 17 patients who later progressed to ophthalmopathy tested prospective prediction of ophthalmopathy. For training and testing, the roughly 93 patients in the discovery cohort were randomly divided in a 7:3 ratio.

Graves' hyperthyroidism was defined as stable when no progression to ophthalmopathy occurred over 18 months of follow-up. The hyperthyroidism patients were between 18 and 65 years old and newly diagnosed, with a disease duration of less than 2 months. Patients with uncontrolled infections, other autoimmune diseases, pregnancy or lactation were excluded. Diagnoses relied on clinical symptoms, serum thyroxine and TRAb, thyroid ultrasound and orbital computed tomography. Trizol reagent was used to extract total RNA, and RNA quality was then checked on an Agilent 2100 Bioanalyzer. TCR beta CDR3 regions were amplified from RNA transcripts. The first round of RT-PCR for the TCR CDR3 was performed with the HTBI primer set and the Qiagen OneStep RT-PCR kit. Libraries were constructed in a second round of multiplex PCR, after which size selection and purification were performed. Paired-end sequencing of the libraries was performed with 100 bp reads on an Illumina HiSeq2000. From the authors' description of their analysis: SOAPnuke was used to process the raw data, removing reads that contained adapters or uncalled bases, had a mean Phred below 15, or lacked an exact match to the constant primer or identifier. High-quality paired reads were merged using COPE v1.2.5, and each unique nucleotide sequence was defined as a clonotype. MiTCR v1.1 was used to align clonotypes to the IMGT TRBV, TRBD and TRBJ reference segments. Only V-J combinations with frequency above 0.0001, covering about 99% of repertoires, were analysed. A TCS score was defined as the ratio between F50 (clonal expansion) and ExV (chaos), using BLOSUM62-based TCRdist between CDR3 peptides within each V-J. Welch's t-statistics and random forest reduced some 510 V-J features to 10 to 15, which were used in a naive Bayes classifier (R e1071). The raw public data were reprocessed by TCRdb itself: fastp quality trimming at Q25, MiXCR clonotype calling, in-frame beta chains only. Identical CDR3 protein sequences are pooled into one entry, listed with their most common genes and DNA. TCRdb's processing, not the authors', yielded these V and J calls. Within this sample are around 540,000 distinct CDR3 sequences, with approximately 44% of them counted one time only. Jointly, the top ten make up just under 8.5% of the sample.

Cut back by 4 bases and 6 bases, the V and J ends lie 15 bases apart. Including cysteine and phenylalanine, the CDR3 has 13 amino acids. The CDR3 DNA has 39 bases and is translated from base 1. The germline V gene supplies CDR1 SQVTM and CDR2 ANQGSEA. What the authors observed across the whole study: Ophthalmopathy was separated from stable hyperthyroidism by a 13 V-J signature model, with approximately 85% sensitivity and roughly 81% specificity obtained in cross-validation and 80%/75% obtained in testing. No statistical method was used to set the sample size in advance, and investigators knew the group allocation. Most expanded thyroid clonotypes (frequency above 0.001) were also detected in blood, suggesting blood repertoires may reflect thyroid immune responses. In validation, the model predicted progression to ophthalmopathy a median of 6.5 months before onset, with about 70% sensitivity and more than 72% specificity.

This clonotype was sampled from a woman aged 18-30 years with Graves' hyperthyroidism. Donor details come from another sample of the same person, matched by shared clones. Here the chain combines TRBV29-1 and TRBJ1-1; no D gene call is confident. The sample was peripheral blood or thyroid tissue (not recorded which). The encoded CDR3 is CSVVGSGRPEAFF. The nucleotides are TGCAGCGTTGTAGGGAGCGGACGGCCTGAAGCTTTCTTT.